The 21 T cell receptor beta chains listed next were all sequenced from one sample in a study of T cells expressing NK-cell markers. TCRdb reanalyzed the 5' RACE reads and collapses them to one entry per CDR3 protein, without DNA. Recorded here are roughly 420,000 distinct CDR3 sequences; the top ten clones represent about 7.3%. The sequenced sample consisted of blood T cells: a sorted CD56 or NKG2C T cell subset, CD4+ or CD8+ T cells, or bulk PBMC T cells (not recorded which). These TCRs come from a woman aged 18-69 years in good health.

The chain uses TRBV19 and TRBJ1-3; TCRdb calls TRBD1, which cannot be checked without DNA. This CDR3 is built from 16 residues. Germline CDR1 reads LNHDA; CDR2 reads SQIVND (reference sequence). This chain's CDR3 is CASSSRDRLSGNTIYF.

The chain carries TRBV18 and TRBJ2-7. Per the germline V gene, CDR1 is KGHSH and CDR2 is LQKENI. The CDR3 runs 17 residues. The CDR3 here is CASSPPLAGGSSYEQYF.

The CDR3 sequence is CASSPGTSFDEQFF. The V gene is TRBV27, the J gene TRBJ2-1; TCRdb proposes TRBD2, but this gene call is untestable without DNA. Germline V gives CDR1 MNHEY, CDR2 SMNVEV (reference sequence). The CDR3 sequence is 14 residues long.

This sequence joins TRBV29-1 and TRBJ1-1; TCRdb returns TRBD1, unconfirmable since there is no DNA. CDR1 SQVTM and CDR2 ANQGSEA come from the germline V gene. The CDR3 loop spans 14 amino acids. CDR3 sequence reads: CSGKERHPGTEASF.

This chain links TRBV9 with TRBJ2-2; TCRdb's D call of TRBD1 is untestable without DNA. The V gene's germline CDR1 is SGDLS and CDR2 YYNGEE. The CDR3 contains 16 residues. The CDR3 protein is CASSASGGQGTGELFF.

This rearrangement joins TRBV6-2 or TRBV6-3 to TRBJ1-1. The CDR3 runs 16 residues. Germline CDR1 reads MNHEY; CDR2 reads SVGEGT. Here the CDR3 reads CASSKNIRATNTEAFF.

The chain couples TRBV9 to TRBJ2-1. The CDR3 extends over 15 amino acids. Per the germline V gene, CDR1 is SGDLS and CDR2 is YYNGEE. CDR3 sequence reads: CASSVGAESYNEQFF.

This sequence joins TRBV20-1 and TRBJ2-1; the D gene TCRdb calls, TRBD2, cannot be checked with no DNA. The CDR3 has 15 residues. Germline CDR1 and CDR2: DFQATT and SNEGSKA (reference sequence). CDR3 in amino acids: CSARQVLAGVNEQFF.

The CDR3 loop is CASSLAGQGTYEQYF. The chain links TRBV5-4 to TRBJ2-7; TCRdb outputs TRBD1, but without DNA this stays unchecked. CDR1 is SGHNT, CDR2 YYREEE, per germline (reference sequence). The length of the CDR3 is 15 residues.

The V call is TRBV7-3, the J call TRBJ2-3; no DNA is available, so the TRBD1 call from TCRdb remains unchecked. Germline assignment: CDR1 SGHTA and CDR2 FQGTGA. The CDR3 totals 14 residues. CDR3 residues: CASSLNGGSATQYF.

The chain carries TRBV4-3 and TRBJ2-1; TCRdb calls TRBD1, which cannot be checked without DNA. The CDR3 covers 19 residues. Per germline, CDR1 LGHNA and CDR2 YSLEER. CDR3 sequence: CASSQDREGAQHSYNEQFF.

The CDR3 is CASSFPGQVDYGYTF. This chain joins TRBV11-2 and TRBJ1-2; the TCRdb D gene call, TRBD1, has no DNA to confirm it. CDR1 SGHAT and CDR2 FQNNGV come from the germline V gene. The CDR3 has 15 amino acids.

J is TRBJ2-1 and V is TRBV11-2; TCRdb designates TRBD2, a call that cannot be tested without DNA. The CDR3 spans 18 residues. The germline V gene encodes CDR1 SGHAT and CDR2 FQNNGV. The CDR3 loop is CASSPGTSGRGPYNEQFF.

The genes are TRBV7-9 and TRBJ2-7. This CDR3 is 12 amino acids long. Germline CDR1 SEHNR, CDR2 FQNEAQ (reference sequence). CDR3 amino acids: CASSLIAYEQYF.

The CDR3 here is CASSYEGLAYNNEQFF. V gene TRBV6-5 combines with J gene TRBJ2-1; the D gene TCRdb calls, TRBD2, cannot be checked with no DNA. The CDR3 contains 16 residues. Germline V lookup: CDR1 MNHEY, CDR2 SVGAGI.

The chain is built from TRBV7-2 and TRBJ2-7. Germline V CDR1 and CDR2: SGHTA, FQGNSA. This CDR3 is built from 15 residues. The CDR3 sequence is CASSPQQFPSYEQYF.

The genes are TRBV29-1 and TRBJ1-1. This CDR3 comprises 13 residues. Germline CDR1 and CDR2: SQVTM and ANQGSEA. The CDR3 reads CSAGRTWNTEAFF.

V usage is TRBV5-1 and J usage is TRBJ1-1; the D call from TCRdb, TRBD1, cannot be confirmed without DNA. Germline assignment: CDR1 SGHRS and CDR2 YFSETQ. This CDR3 is 15 amino acids long. The CDR3 region is CASSLALGDGIEAFF. The full variable domain, with the rest looked up from reference TRBV5-1 and TRBJ1-1, is KAGVTQTPRYLIKTRGQQVTLSCSPISGHRSVSWYQQTPGQGLQFLFEYFSETQRNKGNFPGRFSGRQFSNSRSEMNVSTLELGDSALYLCASSLALGDGIEAFFGQGTRLTVV.

The chain's CDR3 is CASSFRARDLSHEQFF. J is TRBJ2-1 and V is TRBV7-2; without DNA, the TCRdb call of TRBD1 cannot be checked. CDR3 length equals 16 residues. Germline values: CDR1 SGHTA, CDR2 FQGNSA.

V usage is TRBV29-1 and J usage is TRBJ2-5; TCRdb calls TRBD2, which cannot be checked without DNA. CDR1 and CDR2 from the germline V gene are SQVTM and ANQGSEA. This CDR3 has 14 residues. CDR3 loop: CSVVGGRASETQYF.

V and J are TRBV30 and TRBJ2-3; without DNA, the TCRdb call of TRBD2 cannot be checked. Germline-derived CDR1 and CDR2 are GTSNPN and SVGIG (reference sequence). The CDR3 covers 14 residues. The CDR3 loop is CAWSVPRLSDTQYF.